The T cell receptor (beta chain) described here comes from a study of blood T cell repertoires in COVID-19 (dated by TCRdb to the early 2020s). Looking at the study overall: The collaborator samples originated in the United States, Italy and Spain and spanned the acute and convalescent phases of COVID-19. The prospective study material was composed of cDNA or gDNA derived from T cells, B-cell-depleted T cells, or PBMCs. Subjects who had been exposed to COVID-19, were actively infected with it, or had recovered from it provided the deeply sampled blood TCRbeta repertoires that made up the dataset. The repertoires were released in a freely available public database meant as a resource for research on the immune response to SARS-CoV-2. Samples were obtained from the ongoing ImmuneRACE study (first 160 participants) and from some 1,200 subjects provided by 6 global collaborators. Nearly every sample came with metadata listing a de-identified subject ID, COVID-19 status, age in years and sex. Where available, HLA class I and class II types were obtained from metadata supplied by the sample provider rather than from assay-based typing.

Study-wide findings and limitations: The amount of clinical and demographic metadata varied by source and participant and was provided uncurated.

The immunoSEQ Assay, a bias-controlled multiplex PCR, was used to amplify TCRbeta CDR3 regions from genomic DNA. Per the authors' processing: Within the assay, amplification of reference gene primers was used to estimate how many nucleated cells each sample contained. To quantify the absolute abundance of each unique TCRbeta CDR3 rearrangement, sequence reads were collapsed and filtered. For each sample, productive Simpson clonality was calculated by taking the square root of Simpson's diversity index across productive rearrangements. The table was pulled from immuneACCESS by TCRdb, which kept in-frame rearrangements only. Such tables lose some clones; where checked, under half of the loss comes from unresolved V genes, and the rest has no known cause. V, J and clone size derive from that table, while D and trimming were established from the DNA sequence. This sample lists some 400,000 clones; over 75% were detected once. Roughly 1.1% of the sample lies in the top ten.

Participants in the prospective study were aged roughly 18 to 90 years, lived in 20 to 25 United States geographic areas, and enrolled through a virtual design. In the prospective study, cohorts were assigned on the basis of participant-reported clinical history obtained from a screening survey and a study questionnaire. ImmuneRACE Cohort 3 recovered participants were defined by two consecutive negative NP/OP PCR tests, healthcare professional clearance, or symptom resolution. In the prospective study, mobile phlebotomists collected whole blood, serum and a nasopharyngeal or oropharyngeal swab from each participant. Additional blood draws and questionnaires over an approximately 2-month period could optionally be provided by prospective study participants. Blood samples from the prospective study were shipped frozen or at room temperature prior to DNA extraction. A note on this clone: What this receptor recognizes is not known. Qualities for individual bases were not recorded, and no much larger clone is one base off.

The germline ends are 11 bases apart after V is trimmed by 6 bases and J by 2 bases. The germline V gene gives CDR1 as MDHEN and CDR2 as SYDVKM. Reading from cysteine to phenylalanine, the CDR3 counts 13 amino acids. The retained sequence is limited to the CDR3, 39 bases, with the frame set at the first base. The rearrangement joined TRBV28 to TRBJ2-7, and perhaps TRBD2 as D gene, on 5 matching bases. The specimen sequenced was PBMCs or T cells enriched from blood (not recorded which). The receptor was derived from a man aged 25-45 years who had recovered from COVID-19. The DNA is as follows: TGTGCCAGCAGCCGACTACCCGCCTACGAGCAGTACTTC. Translated, this is CASSRLPAYEQYF. Extended through the reference TRBV28 and TRBJ2-7 proteins, this CDR3 yields the full variable domain: DVKVTQSSRYLVKRTGEKVFLECVQDMDHENMFWYRQDPGLGLRLIYFSYDVKMKEKGDIPEGYSVSREKKERFSLILESASTNQTSMYLCASSRLPAYEQYFGPGTRLTVT.